Listed below are T cell receptor beta chains from one sample, sequenced in a study of blood T cell repertoires in COVID-19. Generated by immunoSEQ multiplex PCR, the TCRdb table keeps only in-frame clones and is missing some. The sample consists of 70,000 or so clones, more than 80% of them appearing once. The source material was peripheral blood. Receptors were obtained from a woman of 80 years or more with active or convalescent COVID-19. Each CDR3 is given with its conserved first and last residue. D genes are given only for firm matches. Rows give clone size only sometimes, using once, few, many, or a class for an expanded clone.

CDR3 protein | CDR3 DNA | V gene | clone size | D gene | J gene
CASSIMFPRQGQGTYEQYF | TGTGCCAGTAGTATTATGTTCCCCCGTCAGGGGCAGGGCACCTACGAGCAGTACTTC | TRBV19 | . | . | TRBJ2-7
CASSFLRGRETQYF | TGTGCCAGCAGTTTCTTGCGGGGAAGAGAGACCCAGTACTTC | TRBV27 | . | . | TRBJ2-5
CASSDEGRGTEAFF | TGTGCCAGCAGTGACGAGGGGCGGGGGACTGAAGCTTTCTTT | TRBV2 | few | . | TRBJ1-1
CASSTSLGGTANYGYTF | TGTGCCAGCAGCACCAGCCTGGGGGGAACAGCTAACTATGGCTACACCTTC | TRBV21-1 | . | . | TRBJ1-2
CASSGQGIDEQYF | TGTGCCAGCAGCGGACAGGGGATAGACGAGCAGTACTTC | TRBV6-5 | . | TRBD1 | TRBJ2-7
CASSQGQFNEKLFF | TGTGCCAGCAGTCAGGGACAGTTTAATGAAAAACTGTTTTTT | TRBV6-5 | . | TRBD1 | TRBJ1-4
CASKSSGTDTQYF | TGTGCCAGCAAGTCCTCGGGCACAGATACGCAGTATTTT | TRBV6-4 | . | . | TRBJ2-3
CASSPPTGDGYGYTF | TGTGCCAGCTCACCGCCTACAGGGGATGGCTATGGCTACACCTTC | TRBV18 | . | TRBD1 | TRBJ1-2
CAWSELTGRGAFF | TGTGCCTGGAGTGAACTAACAGGGAGGGGAGCTTTCTTT | TRBV30 | . | . | TRBJ1-1
CAISESSILSGNTIYF | TGTGCCATCAGTGAGTCGAGCATCCTCTCTGGAAACACCATATATTTT | TRBV10-3 | . | . | TRBJ1-3
CASSSGDTIYF | TGTGCCAGCAGTTCAGGGGACACCATATATTTT | TRBV12-3/TRBV12-4 | . | . | TRBJ1-3
CASSRGEGSTEAFF | TGTGCCAGCAGCCGGGGAGAGGGAAGCACTGAAGCTTTCTTT | TRBV11-3 | few | . | TRBJ1-1
CASSPTVGGALETQYF | TGCGCCAGCAGCCCGACGGTAGGGGGCGCATTAGAGACCCAGTACTTC | TRBV5-1 | . | TRBD1 | TRBJ2-5
CASSLTFDNSGNEKLFF | TGTGCCAGCAGCTTAACCTTCGATAACTCCGGTAATGAAAAACTGTTTTTT | TRBV7-9 | few | . | TRBJ1-4
CASSPTGPKGYTF | TGTGCCAGCAGCCCCACAGGGCCCAAAGGCTACACCTTC | TRBV28 | . | . | TRBJ1-2
CASSLGPGRDYEQYF | TGTGCCAGCAGCTTGGGCCCAGGGAGGGACTACGAGCAGTACTTC | TRBV5-5 | . | TRBD2 | TRBJ2-7
CASSHREDSGNQPQHF | TGTGCCAGCAGTCACCGAGAGGATTCGGGCAATCAGCCCCAGCATTTT | TRBV3-1/TRBV3-2 | . | . | TRBJ1-5
CSVSGADGYTF | TGCAGCGTTTCTGGGGCCGATGGCTACACCTTC | TRBV29-1 | . | . | TRBJ1-2
CASRGLAGSTGELFF | TGTGCCAGCCGTGGACTAGCGGGGAGCACCGGGGAGCTGTTTTTT | TRBV6-4 | . | TRBD2 | TRBJ2-2
CASSKEATSGGTPGEQYF | TGTGCCAGCAGCAAAGAAGCGACTAGCGGGGGGACCCCTGGCGAGCAGTACTTC | TRBV21-1 | . | . | TRBJ2-7
CASSLGRGVQPQHF | TGTGCCAGCAGCCTCGGACGGGGGGTTCAGCCCCAGCATTTT | TRBV7-2 | few | . | TRBJ1-5
CASTYFRVFSSYEQYF | TGTGCCAGCACCTACTTCAGGGTATTCAGCTCCTACGAGCAGTACTTC | TRBV28 | . | . | TRBJ2-7
CASTFRGSSGYTF | TGTGCCAGCACCTTCAGGGGTTCCTCTGGCTACACCTTC | TRBV27 | . | . | TRBJ1-2
CASSIETGASQPQHF | TGTGCCAGTAGTATAGAGACAGGGGCCAGTCAGCCCCAGCATTTT | TRBV19 | . | TRBD1 | TRBJ1-5
CASSWGSSSYNSPLHF | TGCGCCAGCAGCTGGGGCTCGAGCTCCTATAATTCACCCCTCCACTTT | TRBV4-3 | . | . | TRBJ1-6
CASRRDRDSPLHF | TGTGCCAGCAGGCGGGACAGGGATTCACCCCTCCACTTT | TRBV27 | . | TRBD1 | TRBJ1-6
CAWSDRAPEQYF | TGTGCCTGGAGTGACAGGGCCCCTGAGCAGTACTTC | TRBV30 | . | . | TRBJ2-7
CASSPRTDRTGELFF | TGTGCCAGCTCACCACGGACGGACAGGACCGGGGAGCTGTTTTTT | TRBV18 | . | TRBD1 | TRBJ2-2
CASREDSNSPLHF | TGTGCCAGCAGAGAGGACAGCAATTCACCCCTCCACTTT | TRBV2 | . | . | TRBJ1-6
CASSSLTDEQYF | TGTGCCAGCTCATCCCTGACAGACGAGCAGTACTTC | TRBV18 | . | . | TRBJ2-7
CAWNPGQGDTGELFF | TGTGCCTGGAATCCGGGACAGGGGGACACCGGGGAGCTGTTTTTT | TRBV30 | . | TRBD1 | TRBJ2-2
CASSLAGGRGIYEQYF | TGTGCCAGCAGCTTAGCGGGAGGCAGGGGGATCTACGAGCAGTACTTC | TRBV7-9 | once | . | TRBJ2-7
CARSEVGESYEQYF | TGCGCCCGGAGTGAGGTAGGTGAATCCTACGAACAGTACTTC | TRBV5-1 | once | . | TRBJ2-7
CASSTLQCMGVDRDYEQYF | TGTGCCAGCAGCACCTTACAGTGTATGGGAGTGGACAGGGACTACGAGCAGTACTTC | TRBV21-1 | . | . | TRBJ2-7
CASSIGQGRTNEKLFF | TGCGCCAGCAGCATAGGACAGGGGAGGACTAATGAAAAACTGTTTTTT | TRBV5-1 | . | TRBD1 | TRBJ1-4
CASSLARGGAGTGELFF | TGTGCCAGCAGCTTAGCTCGAGGGGGCGCCGGCACCGGGGAGCTGTTTTTT | TRBV7-9 | once | TRBD1 | TRBJ2-2
CSVVGGNTQYF | TGCAGCGTTGTGGGGGGAAATACGCAGTATTTT | TRBV29-1 | few | . | TRBJ2-3
CASSEEGLGTETQYF | TGTGCCAGCAGTGAAGAGGGACTAGGCACAGAGACCCAGTACTTC | TRBV6-1 | . | TRBD2 | TRBJ2-5
CAWRGTSGANSYNEQFF | TGTGCCTGGAGGGGGACTAGCGGGGCCAACTCCTACAATGAGCAGTTCTTC | TRBV30 | . | TRBD2 | TRBJ2-1
CASSFGTGNEKLFF | TGTGCCAGCAGCTTCGGGACAGGCAATGAAAAACTGTTTTTT | TRBV11-2 | . | TRBD1 | TRBJ1-4